The 27 T cell receptor beta chains given below trace back to one sample, sequenced in a study of lung T cells in sarcoidosis with Löfgren's syndrome (dated by TCRdb to between 2016 and 2019). The sequencing machine was an Illumina MiSeq. The raw public reads went through TCRdb reprocessing: fastp at Q25, MiXCR clone calling, in-frame beta chains kept. Each CDR3 protein appears once, grouped with its most common genes and DNA. For this sample there are 60,000 to 70,000 distinct CDR3 sequences; over 20% appear just once. The ten largest clones take up 2% to 2.5% of the sample. Sequencing used CD4+ T cells from PBMCs. The receptors originated from a human donor with sarcoidosis (Löfgren's syndrome or another form), or a control subject (not recorded which).

Regarding this clonotype: This clone may be a read error of a much larger clone one base away. The chain carries TRBV6-1 and TRBJ2-7; no firm D call. The germline V gene encodes CDR1 MNHNS and CDR2 SASEGT. This CDR3 region has 12 residues. The CDR3 loop reads CTSSPYVGEQYF. The DNA of the CDR3 is TGTACCAGCAGTCCCTACGTGGGGGAGCAGTACTTC.

This clonotype has ten or more counts. The CDR3 is CASNHPTGGGETQYF. The CDR3 DNA reads as TGTGCCAGCAACCACCCGACAGGGGGCGGAGAGACCCAGTACTTC. The V gene is TRBV28, the J gene TRBJ2-5; TRBD1 matches at 10 bases. Germline assignment: CDR1 MDHEN and CDR2 SYDVKM. J lost 4 bases, V lost 7 bases, and 9 bases had no gene match. The length of the CDR3 is 15 residues.

This clonotype was found many times. The chain has TRBV28 and TRBJ2-5, with 8 positions matching TRBD1. Per germline, CDR1 MDHEN and CDR2 SYDVKM. The CDR3 contains 14 residues. With 10 bases clipped from V and 5 bases from J, the junction kept 12 bases outside the gene matches. Here the CDR3 reads CATGRDRRMETQYF. CDR3 nucleotide sequence: TGTGCCACAGGCCGGGACAGGAGGATGGAGACCCAGTACTTC.

In regard to this clonotype: This clone may be a read error of a much larger clone one base away. This chain uses TRBV25-1 with TRBJ2-5, with D maybe TRBD2 (5 bases). CDR3 length: 12 amino acids. Germline V lookup: CDR1 MGHDK, CDR2 SYGVNS. CDR3 amino acids: CASSELGETQHF. For the CDR3, the DNA is TGTGCCAGCAGTGAATTGGGAGAGACCCAGCACTTC.

This clonotype has only a few counts. V usage is TRBV20-1 and J usage is TRBJ1-3; D is possibly TRBD1 (5 bases). The CDR3 totals 15 residues. The germline V gene encodes CDR1 DFQATT and CDR2 SNEGSKA (reference sequence). Deletions cut 2 bases from V and 3 bases from J, with 14 bases between. CDR3 in amino acids: CSARYLGGNGNTIYF. CDR3 bases: TGCAGTGCTAGATATTTGGGGGGAAATGGAAACACCATATATTTT.

The gene calls are TRBV10-3 and TRBJ2-5; no definite D call. Trimming cost V 3 bases and J 5 bases, with 4 bases left between them. The CDR3 spans 11 residues. The germline gives CDR1 ENHRY, CDR2 SYGVKD. DNA of the CDR3: TGTGCCATCAGTGATTTGGAGACCCAGTACTTC. Translation: CAISDLETQYF.

The chain couples TRBV20-1 to TRBJ2-7; 9 bases agree with TRBD2. Trimming removed 6 bases from V and 4 bases from J; junction bases left unmatched: 13. This CDR3 region has 15 residues. Germline V gene lookup returns CDR1 DFQATT and CDR2 SNEGSKA (reference sequence). CDR3 DNA sequence: TGCAGTGCCATGTCCGGGACTAGCAAGCAATACGAGCAGTACGTC. Protein product: CSAMSGTSKQYEQYV.

The rearrangement links TRBV12-3 or TRBV12-4 to TRBJ1-1; tentative D call: TRBD1 (5 bases). CDR3 length equals 15 residues. V was shortened by 6 bases and J by 3 bases, with 17 bases between the two germline ends. CDR3 DNA: TGTGCCAGCAGCTTTTCGGCAGGGAGGGACACTGAAGCTTTCTTT. This sequence encodes CASSFSAGRDTEAFF.

This clonotype was counted many times. This chain joins TRBV28 and TRBJ1-4; 9 bases align to TRBD1. CDR1 and CDR2 (germline): MDHEN, SYDVKM. Losses at the gene ends were 5 bases for V and 5 bases for J; bases not matched to a gene: 6. The CDR3 consists of 15 residues. CDR3 bases: TGTGCCAGCAGTCCGTCCGGGACAGGGAATGAAAAACTGTTTTTT. This encodes CASSPSGTGNEKLFF. The complete variable domain, with remaining parts taken from reference TRBV28 and TRBJ1-4, reads DVKVTQSSRYLVKRTGEKVFLECVQDMDHENMFWYRQDPGLGLRLIYFSYDVKMKEKGDIPEGYSVSREKKERFSLILESASTNQTSMYLCASSPSGTGNEKLFFGSGTQLSVL.

This clonotype was picked up many times. The J gene is TRBJ1-1, the V gene TRBV20-1, with TRBD1 identical over 8 bases. Germline values: CDR1 DFQATT, CDR2 SNEGSKA (reference sequence). The V segment lost 2 bases and the J segment 1 base; nucleotides outside the gene matches: 6. The CDR3 is 15 residues long. CDR3 nucleotides: TGCAGTGCTAGACCCCCAGGGACAGGGAACACTGAAGCTTTCTTT. It specifies CSARPPGTGNTEAFF.

This clonotype was seen repeatedly, ten times or more. The V and J genes are TRBV6-1 and TRBJ1-1; TRBD1 agrees at 7 bases. The CDR3 sequence is 15 residues long. Looked up from germline, CDR1 is MNHNS and CDR2 is SASEGT. V trimming: 6 bases; J trimming: 11 bases; junction bases outside the gene matches: 18. The CDR3 loop reads CASSSSIASGQLAFF. In DNA, the CDR3 is TGTGCCAGCAGCTCAAGTATAGCGTCGGGACAGTTGGCTTTCTTT.

Details on this clonotype: The conserved phenylalanine or tryptophan normally closing the CDR3 is absent here, so this likely arose from a read error. The chain combines TRBV12-3 or TRBV12-4 with TRBJ1-1; possibly TRBD1 for D (6 bases). The CDR3 totals 13 residues. Trimming left V 6 bases short and J 3 bases short, with 11 bases between. The CDR3 sequence: CASSLTGYTEAFL. The CDR3 DNA reads as TGTGCCAGCAGCCTTACAGGGTACACTGAAGCTTTCCTT.

This clonotype was seen ten or more times. The V call is TRBV27, the J call TRBJ1-2; D is perhaps TRBD1 (6 bases). Trimming removed 6 bases at V and 9 bases at J, with 26 bases between. There are 16 residues in the CDR3. Germline CDR1 and CDR2: MNHEY and SMNVEV (reference sequence). CDR3 loop: CASRDYSGANPPSYTF. Written as DNA, the CDR3 is TGTGCCAGCAGAGACTACTCGGGGGCGAACCCCCCTAGCTACACCTTC.

Details on this clonotype: With a much larger clone just one base away, this may be a read error. V gene TRBV20-1 combines with J gene TRBJ2-2, with D maybe TRBD2 (6 bases). Germline V gene lookup returns CDR1 DFQATT and CDR2 SNEGSKA (reference sequence). The CDR3 is made up of 14 amino acids. V was clipped by 3 bases and J by 3 bases, with 11 bases between them. CDR3 residues: CSAREGKHTGELFF. The CDR3 nucleotides are TGCAGTGCTAGGGAGGGGAAACACACCGGGGAGCTGTTTTTT.

In this sample, this clonotype turned up many times. The chain combines TRBV18 with TRBJ1-1; perhaps TRBD1 as D (6 bases). Per the germline V gene, CDR1 is KGHSH and CDR2 is LQKENI. The CDR3 consists of 14 residues. The ends were cut back, 2 bases at V and 4 bases at J, with 11 bases in the middle. The CDR3 is CASSPVSGATEAFF. The CDR3 region has the DNA TGTGCCAGCTCACCAGTATCAGGGGCCACTGAAGCTTTCTTT.

This clonotype appeared a single time. A read error is possible here, since a much larger clone lies one base away. The gene calls are TRBV7-9 and TRBJ2-6; D might be TRBD2 (5 bases). This CDR3 contains 16 residues. The ends were cut back, 5 bases at V and 5 bases at J, with 16 bases in the middle. CDR1 and CDR2 (germline): SEHNR, FQNEAQ (reference sequence). CDR3 DNA sequence: TGTGCCAGCAGCACTTTACTAGGATCTTGGGCCAACGTCCTGACTTTC. Protein product: CASSTLLGSWANVLTF.

V usage is TRBV18 and J usage is TRBJ1-5; TRBD1 matches at 9 bases. V dropped 3 bases and J dropped 2; count of bases not matched to a gene: 8. Germline V gene sequence: CDR1 KGHSH, CDR2 LQKENI. CDR3 length equals 17 residues. The CDR3 nucleotides are TGTGCCAGCTCACCGTCGGGACAGGGTAGCGGCAATCAGCCCCAGCATTTT. Translation gives CASSPSGQGSGNQPQHF. The whole variable domain, remainder taken from reference TRBV18 and TRBJ1-5, is NAGVMQNPRHLVRRRGQEARLRCSPMKGHSHVYWYRQLPEEGLKFMVYLQKENIIDESGMPKERFSAEFPKEGPSILRIQQVVRGDSAAYFCASSPSGQGSGNQPQHFGDGTRLSIL.

In the case of this clonotype: One junction end does not reproduce the germline sequence, and a read error may be involved. The chain links TRBV12-3 or TRBV12-4 to TRBJ2-5, with D possibly being TRBD1 (5 bases). This CDR3 is built from 15 residues. CDR3 in amino acids: CASSSLAGPQGTQYF. Written as DNA, the CDR3 is TGTGCCAGCAGTTCCCTCGCAGGGCCGCAAGGGACCCAGTACTTC.

The rearrangement uses TRBV28 and TRBJ1-5; D unresolved. V lost 6 bases and J lost 0, with 12 bases in between. The CDR3 is 15 residues long. Per germline, CDR1 MDHEN and CDR2 SYDVKM. CDR3 residues: CASSPGVYSNQPQHF. CDR3 coding DNA: TGTGCCAGCAGCCCCGGGGTCTATAGCAATCAGCCCCAGCATTTT.

This clonotype was detected only a few times. The genes are TRBV12-3 or TRBV12-4 and TRBJ2-2; D possibly corresponds to TRBD2 (6 bases). V was pared by 1 base and J by 5 bases, with 14 bases between. The CDR3 extends over 16 amino acids. CDR3 loop: CASSLGSGRRTGELFF. The CDR3 nucleotides read TGTGCCAGCAGTTTAGGTAGCGGCAGGCGGACCGGGGAGCTGTTTTTT.

The chain's CDR3 is CASSFRGPTDTQYF. The CDR3 DNA reads as TGCGCCAGCAGCTTTCGGGGACCCACAGATACGCAGTATTTT. The chain links TRBV5-1 to TRBJ2-3; D may correspond to TRBD1 or TRBD2 (5 bases each). This CDR3 region has 14 residues. The ends were cut back, 2 bases at V and 2 bases at J, with 9 bases in the middle. Germline loops: CDR1 SGHRS, CDR2 YFSETQ.

This clonotype showed up just once. The chain links TRBV4-1 to TRBJ2-5, with a tentative D call TRBD2 (5 bases). Germline CDR1 is MGHRA and CDR2 is YSYEKL. V was pared by 0 bases and J by 6 bases, with 11 bases between. This CDR3 has 14 amino acids. The CDR3 DNA sequence: TGCGCCAGCAGCCAAGAACAAGGACTCAAGACCCAGTACTTC. This codes for CASSQEQGLKTQYF.

This clonotype has at least ten counts. This chain connects TRBV2 to TRBJ2-5; 10 nucleotides line up with TRBD2. V trimming: 6 bases; J trimming: 1 base; junction bases outside the gene matches: 8. The germline gives CDR1 SNHLY, CDR2 FYNNEI. The CDR3 runs 16 residues. The CDR3 reads CASSTRTSGSQETQYF. Here the CDR3 DNA reads TGTGCCAGCAGCACCCGGACTAGCGGAAGCCAAGAGACCCAGTACTTC.

Ten or more counts support this clonotype. Here the CDR3 DNA reads TGTGCCAGCAGCTACTCGGGCACAGATACGCAGTATTTT. Translating it yields CASSYSGTDTQYF. V and J are TRBV7-9 and TRBJ2-3; D is uncertain. The CDR3 covers 13 residues. Germline loops: CDR1 SEHNR, CDR2 FQNEAQ (reference sequence). The germline V and J ends were trimmed by 4 bases and 1 base, with 6 bases remaining between them. Complete variable domain (other parts from reference TRBV7-9 and TRBJ2-3): DTGVSQNPRHKITKRGQNVTFRCDPISEHNRLYWYRQTLGQGPEFLTYFQNEAQLEKSRLLSDRFSAERPKGSFSTLEIQRTEQGDSAMYLCASSYSGTDTQYFGPGTRLTVL.

The gene calls are TRBV12-3 or TRBV12-4 and TRBJ2-6; D gene ambiguous. CDR3 length: 15 residues. The ends were cut back, 6 bases at V and 2 bases at J, with 11 bases in the middle. Written as DNA, the CDR3 is TGTGCCAGCAGGGTGACATGGGCTGGGGCCAACGTCCTGACTTTC. Translation: CASRVTWAGANVLTF.

This clonotype was picked up a small number of times. The V gene is TRBV20-1, the J gene TRBJ2-7, with D unresolved. The CDR3 totals 12 residues. Germline V gene data show CDR1 as DFQATT and CDR2 as SNEGSKA (reference sequence). Here the CDR3 reads CGARAQTYEQYV. The CDR3 coding sequence is TGCGGTGCTAGAGCCCAAACCTACGAGCAGTACGTC.

About this clonotype itself: Germline and junction disagree at one end, which may indicate a read error. The rearrangement joins TRBV12-3 or TRBV12-4 to TRBJ1-5, with 7 bases lining up with TRBD1. The CDR3 is made up of 14 amino acids. DNA for the CDR3: TGTGCCGGCAGTTCACAGGGGATTACTCAGCCCCAGCATTTT. It is translated as CAGSSQGITQPQHF.